The sequence of this TCR beta chain was determined in a study of OX40 agonist ivuxolimab in advanced cancers. Study in general: A mean age of approximately 64 years, range 23 to 79, was recorded, and 82.7% were male.

Sequenced by immunoSEQ multiplex PCR; TCRdb stores in-frame clones only, minus some. The profile shows 66,000 or so clones, around 73% of them singletons. This clone showed up just a few times. Per the germline V gene, CDR1 is SGHRS and CDR2 is YFSETQ. The germline V and J ends were trimmed by 3 bases and 1 base, with 12 bases remaining between them. The CDR3 spans 15 residues. The sequence derives from an adult with an advanced solid tumor such as melanoma, head and neck, liver or kidney cancer. The sample consisted of CD4+ or CD8+ T cells sorted from blood, taken in a trial of the OX40 agonist ivuxolimab. This rearrangement joins TRBV5-1 to TRBJ2-3; D is uncertain. This CDR3 reads CASSYQGSGTDTQYF. DNA for the CDR3: TGCGCCAGCAGCTACCAAGGTTCGGGCACAGATACGCAGTATTTT.